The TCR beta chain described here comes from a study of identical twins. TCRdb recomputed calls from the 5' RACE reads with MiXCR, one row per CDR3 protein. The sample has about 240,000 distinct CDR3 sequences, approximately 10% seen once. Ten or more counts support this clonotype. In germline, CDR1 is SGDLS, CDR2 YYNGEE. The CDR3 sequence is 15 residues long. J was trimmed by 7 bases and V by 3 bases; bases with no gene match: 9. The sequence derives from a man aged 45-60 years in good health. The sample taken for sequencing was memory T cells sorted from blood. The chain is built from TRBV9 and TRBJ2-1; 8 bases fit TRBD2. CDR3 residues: CASSGDGRAWNEQFF. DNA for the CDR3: TGTGCCAGCAGCGGCGACGGGAGGGCCTGGAATGAGCAGTTCTTC.